This TCR beta chain came from a study of regulatory T cells in long-lasting Graves disease. Study findings and constraints: TRBV28, TRBJ1-2 and TRBJ2-5 were segments that persistent disease favored. Persistent Graves' cases showed lower TCR diversity than newly diagnosed cases.

This clonotype was counted between two and nine times. Its antigen is unknown. The germline V and J ends were trimmed by 4 bases and 6 bases, with 11 bases remaining between them. This CDR3 spans 12 amino acids. Germline V CDR1 and CDR2: SGHRS, YFSETQ. The time point was: persistent/refractory GD, antithyroid drugs over 5 years with positive TRAb. Generation of the TCR library employed RNA extracted from PBMCs. Library construction for TCR beta used iRepertoire HTBI primers and Arm-PCR of CDR3 regions. MiXCR, run by TCRdb on the multiplex PCR reads, gives a single entry per CDR3 protein. Altogether a few hundred thousand distinct CDR3 sequences are present, less than 25% being singletons, with the ten largest covering about a quarter.

The specimen comprised peripheral blood mononuclear cells (PBMCs), sampled when the disease was refractory, from a patient treated with antithyroid drugs. V and J are TRBV5-1 and TRBJ2-7, with D possibly TRBD1 on 6 matching bases. The clonotype comes from a female donor with Graves disease. CDR3 amino acids: CASSPGTSEQYF. CDR3 in DNA: TGCGCCAGCAGCCCCGGGACATCCGAGCAGTACTTC.